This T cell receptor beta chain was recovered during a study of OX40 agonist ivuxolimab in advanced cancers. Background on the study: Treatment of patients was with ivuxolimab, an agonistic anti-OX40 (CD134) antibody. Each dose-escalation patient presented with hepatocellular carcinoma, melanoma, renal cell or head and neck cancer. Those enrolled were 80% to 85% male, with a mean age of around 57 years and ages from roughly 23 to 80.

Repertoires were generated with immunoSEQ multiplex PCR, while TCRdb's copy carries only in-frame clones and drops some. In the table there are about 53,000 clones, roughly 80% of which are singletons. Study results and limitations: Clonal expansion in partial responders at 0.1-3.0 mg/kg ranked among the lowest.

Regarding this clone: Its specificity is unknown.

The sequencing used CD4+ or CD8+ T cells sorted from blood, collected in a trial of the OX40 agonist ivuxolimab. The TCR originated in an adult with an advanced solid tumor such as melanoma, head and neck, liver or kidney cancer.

The CDR3 DNA is TGTGCCAGCAGCTTAGCCCCCCCCTACGAGCAGTACTTC. This translates into CASSLAPPYEQYF. The V call is TRBV11-2, the J call TRBJ2-7; D unclear. CDR1 and CDR2 (germline): SGHAT, FQNNGV. This CDR3 has 13 amino acids. V was trimmed by 1 base and J by 2 bases, leaving 6 bases between them. Looking up the rest from reference TRBV11-2 and TRBJ2-7 gives the full variable domain: EAGVAQSPRYKIIEKRQSVAFWCNPISGHATLYWYQQILGQGPKLLIQFQNNGVVDDSQLPKDRFSAERLKGVDSTLKIQPAKLEDSAVYLCASSLAPPYEQYFGPGTRLTVT.